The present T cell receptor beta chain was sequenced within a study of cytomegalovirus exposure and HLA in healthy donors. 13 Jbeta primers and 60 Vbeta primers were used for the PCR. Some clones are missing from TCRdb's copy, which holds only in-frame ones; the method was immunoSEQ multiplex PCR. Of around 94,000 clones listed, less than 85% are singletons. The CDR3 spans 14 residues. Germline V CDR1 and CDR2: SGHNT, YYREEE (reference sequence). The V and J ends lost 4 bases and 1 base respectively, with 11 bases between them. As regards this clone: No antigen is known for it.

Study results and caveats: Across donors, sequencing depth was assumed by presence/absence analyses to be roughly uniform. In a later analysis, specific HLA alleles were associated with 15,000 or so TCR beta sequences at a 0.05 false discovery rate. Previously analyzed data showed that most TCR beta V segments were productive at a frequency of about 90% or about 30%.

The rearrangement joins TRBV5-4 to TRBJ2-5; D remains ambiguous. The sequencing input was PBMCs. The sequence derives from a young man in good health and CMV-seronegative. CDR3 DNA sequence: TGTGCCAGCAGCCAAAACACCTTCCAAGAGACCCAGTACTTC. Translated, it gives CASSQNTFQETQYF. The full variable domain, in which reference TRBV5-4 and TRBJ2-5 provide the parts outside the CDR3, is ETGVTQSPTHLIKTRGQQVTLRCSSQSGHNTVSWYQQALGQGPQFIFQYYREEENGRGNFPPRFSGLQFPNYSSELNVNALELDDSALYLCASSQNTFQETQYFGPGTRLLVL.